Listed below are T cell receptor beta chains from one sample, sequenced in a study of OX40 agonist ivuxolimab in advanced cancers. TCRdb's table, derived via immunoSEQ multiplex PCR, lists solely in-frame clones and lacks some. The data contain approximately 82,000 clones, more than 80% of them singletons. The input for sequencing was CD4+ or CD8+ T cells sorted from blood, taken in a trial of the OX40 agonist ivuxolimab. All receptors come from an adult with an advanced solid tumor such as melanoma, head and neck, liver or kidney cancer. Both conserved end residues are trimmed from each CDR3. Not every row has a clone size; where given, it reads once, few, many or a size class.

j_gene,abundance,v_gene,CDR3aa
TRBJ1-5,.,TRBV19,ASRFGTGGGQPQH
TRBJ2-5,.,TRBV19,ASSGLAGGRGQETQY
TRBJ2-2,.,TRBV7-3,ASSQVTNTGELF
TRBJ1-6,.,TRBV19,ASSIDLFGGGSPLH
TRBJ2-1,.,TRBV9,ASSVRDRDLNEQF
TRBJ1-3,.,TRBV9,ASSVGQGLSGNTIY
TRBJ2-2,.,TRBV7-2,ASSAQGGTGELF
TRBJ2-5,once,TRBV15,ATSRDKRGPETQY
TRBJ2-7,.,TRBV5-5,ASSLGGYEQY
TRBJ1-2,.,TRBV5-1,ASSPEGQGSGYT
TRBJ2-7,.,TRBV28,ASSPRDTWSH
TRBJ2-5,.,TRBV11-3,ASSSAGETQY
TRBJ1-1,.,TRBV21-1,ASSKSPRDAGTEAF
TRBJ2-5,once,TRBV19,ASSIDLWGAQETQY
TRBJ1-5,once,TRBV28,ASSRDSNQPQH
TRBJ2-1,once,TRBV7-2,ASSTSYNEQF
TRBJ1-1,once,TRBV28,ASSPGGRTEAF
TRBJ2-6,.,TRBV11-2,ASRPTSGANVLT
TRBJ2-2,.,TRBV7-6,ASSFGTSGDTGELF
TRBJ1-5,.,TRBV7-2,ASSADGNQPQH